These 30 T cell receptor beta chains were sequenced from one sample in a study of tumor-infiltrating lymphocytes in primary liver carcinoma. Co-extraction of both nucleic acids (RNA and DNA) used roughly 19-33 mg of unsorted bulk tissue. From roughly 0.5 ug total RNA, TCR beta cDNA was generated with a primer in the constant region. Generation of the TCR beta libraries relied on three nested multiplex PCR rounds using slightly modified ARM-PCR. The first two PCR rounds, approximately 11 cycles each, used TRBV1-TRBV30 forward primers and a C-beta reverse primer. TCRdb called the multiplex PCR reads again in MiXCR, with one record for every CDR3 protein. The sample shows fewer than 85,000 distinct CDR3 sequences, around 66% of them seen only once. Sequenced sample: tumor-adjacent normal liver tissue. The receptors originated from a man between 40 and 49 years old with primary liver carcinoma and hepatitis B virus infection.

On this clonotype: At one of its ends the junction is not consistent with the germline gene, which may arise from a read error. The chain joins TRBV4-2 to TRBJ2-1, with unresolved D. The germline gives CDR1 LGHNA, CDR2 YNFKEQ. The CDR3 is 13 residues long. The CDR3 sequence is CASSQGPHKEQFF. The CDR3 DNA is TGTGCCAGCAGTCAAGGTCCCCACAAGGAGCAGTTCTTC.

Concerning this clonotype: One end of the junction varies from germline; a read error may be responsible. The CDR3 coding sequence is TGTGTCAGCAGCTTAGATCGCGGACAGGGGGCCTACGAGCTGTACTTC. Its translation: CVSSLDRGQGAYELYF. The chain recombines TRBV11-2 with TRBJ2-7, with TRBD1 matching 11 bases. Germline V lookup: CDR1 SGHAT, CDR2 FQNNGV. This CDR3 contains 16 residues.

This clonotype was observed a single time. V usage is TRBV12-3 or TRBV12-4 and J usage is TRBJ1-2; D uncertain. V was cut by 1 base and J by 4 bases, with 7 bases left in between. The CDR3 spans 13 residues. CDR3 in DNA: TGTGCCAGCAGTTTAGTCGTCGGCTATGGCTACACCTTC. This encodes CASSLVVGYGYTF.

Concerning this clonotype itself: The junction departs from germline at one end; a sequencing error may be responsible. This sequence joins TRBV24-1 and TRBJ2-1; D is possibly TRBD2 (7 bases). This CDR3 spans 13 amino acids. CDR1 is KGHDR and CDR2 is SFDVKD in the germline V gene. The CDR3 region is CATREGGLQERFF. The CDR3 coding sequence is TGTGCCACCAGAGAGGGGGGGCTTCAGGAGCGGTTCTTC.

On this clonotype itself: Germline is not matched at one junction end, which may reflect a read error. This chain connects TRBV11-2 to TRBJ2-7, with D possibly being TRBD1 (5 bases). The germline CDR1 and CDR2 sequences are SGHAT and FQNNGV. The CDR3 contains 13 residues. The DNA of the CDR3 is TGTGCCAGTAGCTTCGACAGCTCCTACGAACAGTACTTC. It translates to CASSFDSSYEQYF.

This chain joins TRBV30 and TRBJ1-1; D might be TRBD1 (5 bases). The germline V gene encodes CDR1 GTSNPN and CDR2 SVGIG (reference sequence). V was clipped by 3 bases and J by 0 bases, with 11 bases between them. This CDR3 has 14 amino acids. This CDR3 reads CAWRWGTVNTEAFF. The CDR3 DNA is TGTGCCTGGAGGTGGGGGACGGTGAACACTGAAGCTTTCTTT.

Notes on this clonotype: At one end the junction does not follow the germline gene, possibly because of a read error. The CDR3 nucleotides read TGTGCCACCAGTCACGTAGAATCTGAGCAGTTCTTC. Protein sequence: CATSHVESEQFF. V gene TRBV6-6 combines with J gene TRBJ2-1; the D is unclear. CDR1 is MNHNY and CDR2 is SVGAGI in the germline V gene (reference sequence). The length of the CDR3 is 12 residues.

This clonotype was observed once. J is TRBJ2-1 and V is TRBV29-1; unclear D gene. Germline V lookup: CDR1 SQVTM, CDR2 ANQGSEA. The CDR3 is made up of 10 amino acids. V lost 7 bases to trimming and J lost 10 bases, with 11 bases between them. CDR3 protein: CSGIGWEQFF. As DNA, the CDR3 is TGCAGCGGCATAGGTTGGGAGCAGTTCTTC.

The gene calls are TRBV4-2 and TRBJ2-1; perhaps TRBD2 as D (5 bases). Looked up from germline, CDR1 is LGHNA and CDR2 is YNFKEQ. V was cut by 1 base and J by 8 bases, with 12 bases left in between. This CDR3 contains 14 residues. CDR3 bases: TGTGCCAGCAGCCAAGCTTTAAGAGCGGATGAGCAGTTCTTC. This gives the protein CASSQALRADEQFF.

Concerning this clonotype: Sequence at one end of the junction differs from germline and may be a read error. V and J are TRBV12-3 or TRBV12-4 and TRBJ1-1; D is perhaps TRBD1 (6 bases). This CDR3 is built from 15 residues. CDR3 sequence (DNA): TGTGCCAACAGTTTTACTCAGGGGCGCCACACTGAAGCTTTCTTC. It translates to CANSFTQGRHTEAFF.

As to this clonotype: The CDR3 does not end in the conserved phenylalanine or tryptophan, so this is likely a read error. No DNA is shown, since the ends of the CDR3 on it are uncertain; the CDR3 is the one TCRdb lists. V and J are TRBV6-6 and TRBJ2-7; the table gives TRBD2 as D, unverified against the DNA. Looked up from germline, CDR1 is MNHNY and CDR2 is SVGAGI (reference sequence). The CDR3 comprises 14 residues, both ends counted. CDR3: CASSPGTSGYEQYL.

For this clonotype: A much larger clone differs from this one at a single base, so this may be a read error. The genes are TRBV5-4 and TRBJ1-1; D possibly corresponds to TRBD1 (6 bases). Germline V CDR1 and CDR2: SGHNT, YYREEE (reference sequence). CDR3 size: 15 residues. The V gene lost 4 bases and the J gene lost 0 bases, with 13 bases spanning the gap. CDR3 amino acids: CASSRPDSMNTEAFF. CDR3 sequence (DNA): TGTGCCAGCAGCCGACCGGACAGTATGAACACTGAAGCTTTCTTT.

CDR3 sequence (DNA): TGCAGTGCTGAGGGGGGGGACAACCCGATCAATCAGCCCCAGCATTTT. Residues: CSAEGGDNPINQPQHF. The V gene is TRBV20-1, the J gene TRBJ1-5; TRBD1 is a possible D gene (6 bases). Trimming took off 5 bases at V and 3 bases at J, with 20 bases between the two ends. Germline V gene lookup returns CDR1 DFQATT and CDR2 SNEGSKA (reference sequence). This CDR3 has 16 residues.

This sequence joins TRBV6-6 and TRBJ1-5; D uncertain. Between the trimmed V and J ends, which lost 6 bases and 3 bases, there was a span of 6 bases. Looked up from germline, CDR1 is MNHNY and CDR2 is SVGAGI (reference sequence). The CDR3 covers 12 residues. CDR3 nucleotide sequence: TGTGCCAGCAGCCCGTCCAATCAGCCCCAGCATTTT. Its protein is CASSPSNQPQHF.

Note on this clonotype: This may come from a read error, since a much larger clone is one base off. The chain links TRBV25-1 to TRBJ1-6, with D tentatively TRBD1 (5 bases). The CDR3 contains 13 residues. Germline V CDR1 and CDR2: MGHDK, SYGVNS. The CDR3 DNA follows: TGTGCCAGAAGTGAATCTAGGGGTTCACCCCTCCACTTT. Translating gives CARSESRGSPLHF.

Points on this clonotype: A much larger clone lies one base from this, so it may be a read error. V gene TRBV6-1 combines with J gene TRBJ2-2; possibly TRBD1 for D (6 bases). This CDR3 is 18 amino acids long. From germline, CDR1 is MNHNS and CDR2 SASEGT. CDR3 amino acids: CACSEALLGGANTGELFF. CDR3 bases: TGTGCCTGCAGTGAAGCGCTTCTAGGGGGAGCGAACACCGGGGAGCTGTTTTTT.

For this clonotype: A junction end diverges from the germline sequence, so it may reflect a read error. The chain links TRBV11-3 to TRBJ2-1; no firm D call. CDR1 and CDR2 from the germline V gene are SGHNT and YENEEA. This CDR3 region has 12 residues. CDR3 protein: CAGSLNANEQFF. DNA of the CDR3: TGTGCCGGCAGCTTAAATGCCAATGAACAGTTCTTC. The full variable domain, with the rest looked up from reference TRBV11-3 and TRBJ2-1, is EAGVVQSPRYKIIEKKQPVAFWCNPISGHNTLYWYLQNLGQGPELLIRYENEEAVDDSQLPKDRFSAERLKGVDSTLKIQPAELGDSAVYLCAGSLNANEQFFGPGTRLTVL.

J is TRBJ2-4 and V is TRBV10-1; TRBD2 matches at 10 bases. V lost 6 bases and J lost 2; bases outside the gene matches: 7. CDR1 and CDR2 (germline): WNHNN, SYGVQD (reference sequence). This CDR3 comprises 16 residues. In DNA, the CDR3 is TGCGCCAGCAGCAAACTAGCGGGAAGGACCAAAAACATTCAGTACTTC. Encoded protein: CASSKLAGRTKNIQYF.

The V call is TRBV7-9, the J call TRBJ2-3; TRBD2 matches at 10 bases. Trimming cost V 4 bases and J 4 bases; bases outside gene matches: 20. The CDR3 contains 20 residues. CDR1 SEHNR and CDR2 FQNEAQ come from the germline V gene (reference sequence). CDR3 amino acids: CASSWPPGLARWPASDTQYF. CDR3 sequence (DNA): TGTGCCAGCAGCTGGCCCCCGGGACTAGCGAGATGGCCTGCTTCAGATACGCAGTATTTT.

This clonotype has ten or more counts. The junction and the germline gene differ at one end; a read error may be behind it. Written as DNA, the CDR3 is TGTGCCAGCGGCTTAAGCGGGCGGGAGCACGAGCAGTACTTC. Translating it yields CASGLSGREHEQYF. The rearrangement uses TRBV11-3 and TRBJ2-7; 7 nucleotides line up with TRBD2. There are 14 residues in the CDR3. The V gene's germline CDR1 is SGHNT and CDR2 YENEEA.

This clonotype has a count of ten or more. This chain connects TRBV13 to TRBJ2-5; either TRBD1 or TRBD2 may supply D (6 bases each). Germline V gene sequence: CDR1 PRHDT, CDR2 FYEKMQ (reference sequence). V lost 0 bases, J lost 5 bases, and 13 bases lay in between. The CDR3 runs to 15 residues. The CDR3 is CASSLGQGGLETQYF. The CDR3 coding sequence is TGTGCCAGCAGCTTAGGCCAAGGGGGGCTGGAGACCCAGTACTTC.

A note on this clonotype: The germline gene is not matched at one end of the junction; a read error may be the cause. This chain joins TRBV11-3 and TRBJ2-1; no firm D call. There are 14 residues in the CDR3. CDR1 is SGHNT, CDR2 YENEEA, per germline. The CDR3 here is CASNLGVSNDEEFF. The CDR3 DNA follows: TGTGCCAGCAACTTAGGCGTCTCGAACGATGAGGAGTTCTTC.

Comments on this clonotype: One end of the junction varies from germline; a read error may be responsible. V usage is TRBV4-2 and J usage is TRBJ2-1, with a weak D call TRBD2 (6 bases). CDR1 is LGHNA and CDR2 is YNFKEQ in the germline V gene. The CDR3 consists of 13 residues. The CDR3 nucleotides read TGTGACAGGAGCCAAGATTGGGGGGATGAGCAGCTCTTC. It codes for CDRSQDWGDEQLF.

This clonotype is medium-sized (0.01 to 0.1%) by share. CDR3 DNA: TGTGCCAGCAATCTCTTTAGCGGGAGCTTAGCCTACGAGCAGTACTTC. Residues: CASNLFSGSLAYEQYF. This sequence joins TRBV6-5 and TRBJ2-7; 9 bases map to TRBD2. Germline V gene sequence: CDR1 MNHEY, CDR2 SVGAGI. CDR3 length equals 16 residues. With 7 bases clipped from V and 2 bases from J, the junction kept 12 bases outside the gene matches.

This clonotype was counted only a few times. Since the CDR3 does not end with the conserved phenylalanine or tryptophan, this likely comes from a read error. The chain combines TRBV7-9 with TRBJ1-1, with D possibly matching TRBD1 (5 bases). This CDR3 has 14 amino acids. Deletions cut 1 base from V and 4 bases from J, with 10 bases between. Germline lookup yields CDR1 SEHNR and CDR2 FQNEAQ (reference sequence). The CDR3 DNA reads as TGTGCCAGCAGCTTAGTATCAGGGAGCACTGAAGCTTTCTTA. Translation: CASSLVSGSTEAFL.

This clonotype was counted once. The CDR3 ends on some other residue instead of the conserved phenylalanine or tryptophan, so this is likely a read error. The DNA of the CDR3 is TGTGCCAGCAGCTTAACGAGGCTAGCCCTGGGAAAAAAGGAGACCCAGTACTTA. Its protein is CASSLTRLALGKKETQYL. The rearrangement uses TRBV11-2 and TRBJ2-5; possibly TRBD2 for D (5 bases). This CDR3 spans 18 amino acids. The ends were cut back, 2 bases at V and 5 bases at J, with 24 bases in the middle. Germline V gene lookup returns CDR1 SGHAT and CDR2 FQNNGV.

Comment on this clonotype: This may come from a read error, since a much larger clone is one base off. This chain connects TRBV6-6 to TRBJ2-5; D remains ambiguous. The CDR3 extends over 12 amino acids. Germline V CDR1 and CDR2: MNHNY, SVGAGI (reference sequence). V was trimmed by 9 bases and J by 2 bases, leaving 10 bases between them. CDR3 loop: CASETVQETQYF. DNA of the CDR3: TGTGCCAGTGAGACGGTACAAGAGACCCAGTACTTC.

This clonotype was counted only a few times. A single base separates this from a much larger clone, so it may be a read error. The conserved phenylalanine or tryptophan normally closing the CDR3 is absent here, so this likely arose from a read error. J is TRBJ1-2 and V is TRBV24-1; unclear D gene. This CDR3 spans 11 amino acids. V gave up 4 bases and J gave up 5 bases, with 4 bases separating them. CDR1 KGHDR and CDR2 SFDVKD come from the germline V gene. The CDR3 loop is CATSDGYGYTL. CDR3 DNA: TGTGCCACCAGTGACGGGTATGGCTACACCCTC.

This chain links TRBV4-1 with TRBJ2-1; 10 bases align to TRBD2. Germline CDR1 MGHRA, CDR2 YSYEKL. This CDR3 spans 17 amino acids. Losses at the gene ends were 7 bases for V and 7 bases for J; bases not matched to a gene: 16. The CDR3 spells CASNPTSPGLATNEQFF. The DNA for the CDR3 is TGCGCCAGCAACCCGACTTCCCCGGGACTAGCGACAAATGAGCAGTTCTTC.

This clonotype was seen at least ten times. The chain recombines TRBV4-3 with TRBJ2-1; 15 bases line up with TRBD2. Losses at the gene ends were 6 bases for V and 7 bases for J; bases not matched to a gene: 13. Germline V gives CDR1 LGHNA, CDR2 YSLEER. This CDR3 comprises 18 residues. The CDR3: CASSLDWTSGRAWNEQFF. CDR3 nucleotides: TGCGCCAGCAGTCTGGATTGGACTAGCGGGAGGGCCTGGAATGAGCAGTTCTTC.